This T cell receptor (beta chain) was found in a study of neurological immune-mediated disorders. This clonotype was seen ten or more times. The target antigen is unknown. Study-level points and caveats: Across subjects, no CDR3 amino acid sequence appeared in expanded clones of more than one subject, a finding that suggested private repertoires in all groups.

In TCRdb, the 5' RACE reads were re-called with MiXCR into one record per CDR3 protein. The data contain tens of thousands of distinct CDR3 sequences, roughly 4% of them singletons. V lost 0 bases and J lost 4, with 11 bases in between. The CDR3 has 15 residues. The V gene's germline CDR1 is SGHRS and CDR2 YFSETQ. Sequencing was performed on PBMCs. The genes are TRBV5-1 and TRBJ1-5; no definite D call. The clonotype was recovered from a man between 45 and 60 years old with multiple sclerosis. In DNA, the CDR3 is TGCGCCAGCAGCTTGGTTAGTGGCAGTAATCAGCCCCAGCATTTT. Its protein product is CASSLVSGSNQPQHF.